The 27 T cell receptor beta chains below come from one sample, sequenced in a study of cytomegalovirus exposure and HLA in healthy donors. 60 Vbeta and 13 Jbeta primers were used in PCR. The repertoire was sequenced with immunoSEQ multiplex PCR; TCRdb's copy has only in-frame clones and lacks some. The table includes about 200,000 clones, less than 90% detected once. The specimen sequenced was PBMCs. The receptors come from a woman in her twenties or thirties in good health and CMV-seronegative.

The chain is built from TRBV7-6 and TRBJ2-7; 7 bases line up with TRBD1. The CDR3 is made up of 14 amino acids. The V gene end was trimmed by 5 bases and the J gene end by 0 bases; junction bases not matched to a gene: 4. Looked up from germline, CDR1 is SGHVS and CDR2 is FNYEAQ. CDR3 loop: CASSLGTDSYEQYF. CDR3 in DNA: TGTGCCAGCAGCCTAGGGACAGACTCCTACGAGCAGTACTTC.

The V gene is TRBV6-1, the J gene TRBJ1-6, with D maybe TRBD1 (6 bases). The CDR3 consists of 15 residues. Germline V gene data show CDR1 as MNHNS and CDR2 as SASEGT. Trimming cost V 4 bases and J 9 bases, with 16 bases left between them. CDR3 sequence reads: CASSAQTGRSSPLHF. CDR3 nucleotides: TGTGCCAGCAGTGCTCAGACAGGCCGAAGTTCACCCCTCCACTTT.

The chain joins TRBV25-1 to TRBJ1-5; possibly TRBD1 for D (5 bases). V was cut by 4 bases and J by 4 bases, with 11 bases left in between. The CDR3 sequence is 14 residues long. CDR1 MGHDK and CDR2 SYGVNS come from the germline V gene. The CDR3 bases are TGTGCCAGCAGTGTCCGGACACTAAATCAGCCCCAGCATTTT. Residues: CASSVRTLNQPQHF.

The CDR3 is CASSLSSRGLTNEKLFF. The CDR3 DNA sequence: TGTGCCAGCAGTTTATCGAGCAGGGGGCTTACTAATGAAAAACTGTTTTTT. V and J are TRBV27 and TRBJ1-4, with 8 bases fitting TRBD1. CDR1 is MNHEY and CDR2 is SMNVEV in the germline V gene (reference sequence). CDR3 size: 17 residues. J lost 2 bases, V lost 0 bases, and 5 bases had no gene match.

This sequence joins TRBV19 and TRBJ2-1; possibly TRBD1 for D (5 bases). The CDR3 is 13 residues long. Germline CDR1 is LNHDA and CDR2 is SQIVND (reference sequence). Between the trimmed V and J ends, which lost 4 bases and 6 bases, there was a span of 10 bases. CDR3 sequence: CASSRIGVNEQFF. The CDR3 bases are TGTGCCAGTAGTAGAATAGGGGTCAATGAGCAGTTCTTC. Variable domain in full (rest from reference TRBV19 and TRBJ2-1): DGGITQSPKYLFRKEGQNVTLSCEQNLNHDAMYWYRQDPGQGLRLIYYSQIVNDFQKGDIAEGYSVSREKKESFPLTVTSAQKNPTAFYLCASSRIGVNEQFFGPGTRLTVL.

CDR3 nucleotide sequence: TGTGCCAGTAGTGTCCAGGGGGCGGGGGAGACCCAGTACTTC. Amino acids: CASSVQGAGETQYF. This chain joins TRBV19 and TRBJ2-5; TRBD1 matches at 8 bases. The CDR3 extends over 14 amino acids. J gave up 5 bases and V 5 bases, and 7 bases lay outside the gene matches. The germline V gene encodes CDR1 LNHDA and CDR2 SQIVND (reference sequence).

The chain has TRBV30 and TRBJ2-3; D not resolved. This CDR3 is 13 amino acids long. The germline V gene encodes CDR1 GTSNPN and CDR2 SVGIG (reference sequence). V lost 0 bases and J lost 4, with 8 bases in between. The CDR3 nucleotides read TGTGCCTGGAGTGTACGGTTCGCAGATACGCAGTATTTT. It is translated as CAWSVRFADTQYF.

The chain joins TRBV9 to TRBJ2-5; the D gene is possibly TRBD2 (6 bases). Trimming took off 4 bases at V and 2 bases at J, with 15 bases between the two ends. CDR3 length: 15 residues. Germline CDR1 is SGDLS and CDR2 is YYNGEE. The CDR3 is CASSSSPGEQETQYF. The CDR3 DNA sequence: TGTGCCAGCAGCTCCTCCCCGGGGGAGCAAGAGACCCAGTACTTC.

The chain carries TRBV28 and TRBJ2-1; 12 bases are a match to TRBD2. Germline CDR1 is MDHEN and CDR2 is SYDVKM. This CDR3 is built from 17 residues. Here the CDR3 reads CGAATSGGPTSYNEQFF. The CDR3, as DNA: TGTGGAGCAGCAACTAGCGGGGGGCCCACCTCCTACAATGAGCAGTTCTTC.

The rearrangement joins TRBV4-1 to TRBJ1-2, with a possible D match to TRBD1 (6 bases). The CDR3 length is 14 residues. With 3 bases removed from V and 4 bases from J, the gap between germline ends came to 12 bases. CDR1 is MGHRA, CDR2 YSYEKL, per germline. As DNA, the CDR3 is TGCGCCAGCAGCCATACCACAGGGCCCTATGGCTACACCTTC. As protein: CASSHTTGPYGYTF.

This chain links TRBV7-9 with TRBJ2-5; 7 bases match TRBD2. CDR1 is SEHNR and CDR2 is FQNEAQ in the germline V gene (reference sequence). The CDR3 totals 14 residues. The ends lost 2 bases at V and 3 bases at J; junction bases unmatched: 3. The CDR3 DNA sequence: TGTGCCAGCAGCTTATCTAGCGGCAAAGAGACCCAGTACTTC. This sequence encodes CASSLSSGKETQYF.

The J gene is TRBJ2-1, the V gene TRBV5-1; 7 nucleotides align to TRBD1. CDR1 and CDR2 (germline): SGHRS, YFSETQ. The V and J ends lost 0 bases and 3 bases, in that order; junction bases with no gene match: 0. The CDR3 is 14 residues long. Written as DNA, the CDR3 is TGCGCCAGCAGCTTGGGGGACAGCTACAATGAGCAGTTCTTC. Its protein product is CASSLGDSYNEQFF.

The chain employs TRBV9 and TRBJ2-2, with 10 positions matching TRBD2. Per the germline V gene, CDR1 is SGDLS and CDR2 is YYNGEE. Trimming cost V 2 bases and J 5 bases; bases outside gene matches: 9. This CDR3 has 17 residues. CDR3 amino acids: CASSVLAGATNTGELFF. CDR3 DNA sequence: TGTGCCAGCAGCGTCCTAGCGGGGGCTACCAATACCGGGGAGCTGTTTTTT.

This chain joins TRBV13 and TRBJ1-5, with a tentative D call TRBD1 (6 bases). This CDR3 is 19 amino acids long. Trimming cost V 6 bases and J 1 base, with 25 bases left between them. Germline V gene sequence: CDR1 PRHDT, CDR2 FYEKMQ (reference sequence). The CDR3 spells CASRPHRDTNRQSNQPQHF. The CDR3 DNA reads TGTGCCAGCAGACCCCACCGGGACACTAACAGACAGAGCAATCAGCCCCAGCATTTT.

The chain carries TRBV20-1 and TRBJ1-1; D remains ambiguous. Germline V gene lookup returns CDR1 DFQATT and CDR2 SNEGSKA (reference sequence). Trimming took off 4 bases at V and 3 bases at J, with 6 bases between the two ends. The CDR3 length is 11 residues. CDR3 sequence: CSATQYTEAFF. In DNA form, the CDR3 reads TGCAGTGCTACCCAGTACACTGAAGCTTTCTTT.

In this sample, this clone turned up a few times. J is TRBJ2-7 and V is TRBV7-9; TRBD2 aligns across 7 bases. The CDR3 has 14 amino acids. The germline V gene encodes CDR1 SEHNR and CDR2 FQNEAQ (reference sequence). Losses at the gene ends were 5 bases for V and 2 bases for J; bases not matched to a gene: 6. CDR3 in DNA: TGTGCCAGCAGCCTCGGGACTACCACCTACGAGCAGTACTTC. Its protein product is CASSLGTTTYEQYF.

The chain carries TRBV18 and TRBJ2-2; 9 nucleotides line up with TRBD1. Germline CDR1 and CDR2: KGHSH and LQKENI. Losses at the gene ends were 3 bases for V and 2 bases for J; bases not matched to a gene: 4. CDR3 length: 16 amino acids. The CDR3 nucleotides are TGTGCCAGCTCACCGCGGACAGGGGACAACACCGGGGAGCTGTTTTTT. It codes for CASSPRTGDNTGELFF.

This rearrangement joins TRBV25-1 to TRBJ2-2; 7 nucleotides line up with TRBD2. The CDR3 has 14 amino acids. The germline V gene encodes CDR1 MGHDK and CDR2 SYGVNS. With 4 bases clipped from V and 4 bases from J, the junction kept 3 bases outside the gene matches. CDR3 in DNA: TGTGCCAGCAGTGTCGGGGGGACCACCGGGGAGCTGTTTTTT. Encoded protein: CASSVGGTTGELFF.

DNA of the CDR3: TGTGCCAGCAGATCCGAGGTGAACACTGAAGCTTTCTTT. Translated: CASRSEVNTEAFF. This sequence joins TRBV2 and TRBJ1-1; D is ambiguous. This CDR3 spans 13 amino acids. CDR1 is SNHLY, CDR2 FYNNEI, per germline. Trimming pared 6 bases from V and 0 bases from J, leaving 8 bases between.

The chain has TRBV7-9 and TRBJ1-1; perhaps TRBD1 as D (5 bases). The germline V and J ends were trimmed by 4 bases and 1 base, with 16 bases remaining between them. CDR1 and CDR2 (germline): SEHNR, FQNEAQ (reference sequence). CDR3 size: 16 residues. CDR3 bases: TGTGCCAGCAGCTCAACAGGAGCACCTGAGAACACTGAAGCTTTCTTT. It codes for CASSSTGAPENTEAFF.

The rearrangement uses TRBV9 and TRBJ1-4; D not resolved. The CDR3 spans 15 residues. The germline V gene has CDR1 SGDLS and CDR2 YYNGEE. Trimming pared 4 bases from V and 3 bases from J, leaving 13 bases between. CDR3 in amino acids: CASSKNLGANEKLFF. CDR3 DNA sequence: TGTGCCAGCAGCAAAAATCTGGGAGCTAATGAAAAACTGTTTTTT.

Comments on this clone: Sequence at one end of the junction differs from germline and may be a read error. Other DNA sequences of this sample code for an identical CDR3. The rearrangement uses TRBV5-6 and TRBJ1-2; maybe TRBD1 (5 bases). CDR1 is SGHDT, CDR2 YYEEEE, per germline. The CDR3 totals 14 residues. In nucleotides, the CDR3 is TGCGCCAGCAGCTTGGCTGGCAGGGAGGATGGCTACACCTTC. As protein: CASSLAGREDGYTF.

This clone was detected once. Relative to the germline gene, one junction end is altered; a read error may explain this. The chain recombines TRBV4-1 with TRBJ2-2, with D tentatively TRBD1 (5 bases). The germline V gene has CDR1 MGHRA and CDR2 YSYEKL. The CDR3 has 15 amino acids. This chain's CDR3 is CAGSRVAGPSGELFF. As DNA, the CDR3 is TGCGCCGGCAGCCGGGTGGCAGGGCCCTCCGGGGAGCTGTTTTTT.

The V call is TRBV29-1, the J call TRBJ2-5, with 9 bases that match TRBD2. Germline V CDR1 and CDR2: SQVTM, ANQGSEA. The CDR3 contains 13 residues. V dropped 3 bases and J dropped 7; count of bases not matched to a gene: 6. The CDR3 bases are TGCAGCGTTGATAGCGGGAGCGGCGGGACCCAGTACTTC. As protein: CSVDSGSGGTQYF. Supplemented by reference TRBV29-1 and TRBJ2-5, the full variable domain reads SAVISQKPSRDICQRGTSLTIQCQVDSQVTMMFWYRQQPGQSLTLIATANQGSEATYESGFVIDKFPISRPNLTFSTLTVSNMSPEDSSIYLCSVDSGSGGTQYFGPGTRLLVL.

This sequence joins TRBV27 and TRBJ2-1; 10 positions match TRBD1. With 3 bases clipped from V and 7 bases from J, the junction kept 12 bases outside the gene matches. This CDR3 contains 17 residues. Germline CDR1 reads MNHEY; CDR2 reads SMNVEV (reference sequence). The CDR3 DNA is TGTGCCAGCAGTTTCTTCCCGGGACAGGGGCCCTTTAATGAGCAGTTCTTC. Its protein is CASSFFPGQGPFNEQFF.

The J gene is TRBJ1-1, the V gene TRBV19; D not resolved. Trimming shortened V by 4 bases and J by 2 bases, and 8 bases separated the two germline ends. The CDR3 extends over 13 amino acids. Germline CDR1 reads LNHDA; CDR2 reads SQIVND (reference sequence). The CDR3 coding sequence is TGTGCCAGTAGTAGGGCGGGAAACACTGAAGCTTTCTTT. Its translation is CASSRAGNTEAFF.

This clone was counted once. The V call is TRBV18, the J call TRBJ1-3; D possibly corresponds to TRBD1 (5 bases). CDR3 length: 15 amino acids. Looked up from germline, CDR1 is KGHSH and CDR2 is LQKENI. V was pared by 1 base and J by 2 bases, with 9 bases between. The CDR3 DNA follows: TGTGCCAGCTCACCACGCCAGGGCCCTGGAAACACCATATATTTT. It codes for CASSPRQGPGNTIYF.